The sequence of this T cell receptor (beta chain) was determined in a study of shared clonotypes between healthy human individuals. Study-wide findings and caveats: Clonotypes that were shared across several donors made up about 5.1% of naive CD4 clonotypes. Genetic and exposure-history diversity was limited by the small donor number. Compared with clonotypes that all four donors shared, non-shared clonotypes had lower generation probabilities.

V gave up 8 bases and J gave up 0 bases, with 14 bases separating them. The CDR3 contains 14 residues. Looked up from germline, CDR1 is MNHEY and CDR2 is SMNVEV (reference sequence). About this clone: The antigen is unknown.

Clones were sequenced by immunoSEQ multiplex PCR, and TCRdb holds only the in-frame ones, with some missing. In the table there are around 2,000,000 clones, roughly 94% of which are singletons. In the naive CD8 group, cells lacked CD45RO and were positively selected for CCR7, so terminally differentiated effector memory CD45RA+ cells were left out. All participating donors were Caucasian adults from Nashville, Tennessee. The J gene is TRBJ2-7, the V gene TRBV27; possibly TRBD1 or TRBD2 for D (5 bases each). The sequence was collected from a man aged 18 to 30 in good health. The source material was naive CD8+ T cells sorted from blood. The CDR3 loop reads CASGTRDGSYEQYF. CDR3 DNA: TGTGCCAGCGGAACCCGGGACGGCTCCTACGAGCAGTACTTC.